The entry below describes one T cell receptor beta chain. Its antigen is not known. The PCR ran on 60 Vbeta and 13 Jbeta primers. Here immunoSEQ multiplex PCR was the method, and the copy in TCRdb shows in-frame clones only, minus some. The sample records about 180,000 clones, around four fifths being singletons. CDR3 length equals 16 residues. The ends lost 4 bases at V and 6 bases at J; junction bases unmatched: 13. Germline values: CDR1 SGHTS, CDR2 YDEGEE. This record belongs to a study of cytomegalovirus exposure and HLA in healthy donors. Study conclusions and caveats: The authors reported that TCR beta sequences could predict HLA-A and HLA-B alleles. These predictions were accurate for most subjects in the first cohort.

Sampled while nominally healthy, donors likely had unrecorded immune exposures. This clonotype originated in a girl between 10 and 17 years old in good health and CMV-seropositive. The chain links TRBV5-8 to TRBJ1-5, with 7 bases identical to TRBD1. Sequenced input: PBMCs. DNA of the CDR3: TGTGCCAGCAGCGGGGGGAGAGAGACAGGGAGTCAGCCCCAGCATTTT. It yields the protein CASSGGRETGSQPQHF.